This T cell receptor (beta chain) was obtained from a study of siplizumab effects on memory and regulatory T cells. Some clones are missing from TCRdb's copy, which holds only in-frame ones; the method was immunoSEQ multiplex PCR. The sample lists more than 95,000 clones, more than 85% occurring once. General observations from the study: Siplizumab conditions gave an average of about 70% Treg-derived mappable alloreactive CD4+ clones, versus 25% to 30% for controls. Of the proliferating CD4+ or CD8+ clones, roughly 80-97% lacked a naive or memory phenotype that could be assigned. There appeared to be greater diversity in naive T cells than in memory cells, and naive T cells seemed major contributors to the alloresponse. Unstimulated subsets captured only a minor fraction of alloreactive clones.

Remarks on this clone: The antigen remains unidentified.

The clonotype comes from a human donor in good health. The sequencing input was Tregs sorted from blood.

This chain's CDR3 is CASSEWGRDGYTF. CDR3 bases: TGTGCCAGCAGTGAATGGGGCAGGGATGGCTACACCTTC. This rearrangement joins TRBV6-1 to TRBJ1-2; tentative D call: TRBD1 (5 bases). CDR3 length equals 13 residues. Trimming stripped 2 bases from V and 6 bases from J, with 10 bases between. Germline values: CDR1 MNHNS, CDR2 SASEGT.